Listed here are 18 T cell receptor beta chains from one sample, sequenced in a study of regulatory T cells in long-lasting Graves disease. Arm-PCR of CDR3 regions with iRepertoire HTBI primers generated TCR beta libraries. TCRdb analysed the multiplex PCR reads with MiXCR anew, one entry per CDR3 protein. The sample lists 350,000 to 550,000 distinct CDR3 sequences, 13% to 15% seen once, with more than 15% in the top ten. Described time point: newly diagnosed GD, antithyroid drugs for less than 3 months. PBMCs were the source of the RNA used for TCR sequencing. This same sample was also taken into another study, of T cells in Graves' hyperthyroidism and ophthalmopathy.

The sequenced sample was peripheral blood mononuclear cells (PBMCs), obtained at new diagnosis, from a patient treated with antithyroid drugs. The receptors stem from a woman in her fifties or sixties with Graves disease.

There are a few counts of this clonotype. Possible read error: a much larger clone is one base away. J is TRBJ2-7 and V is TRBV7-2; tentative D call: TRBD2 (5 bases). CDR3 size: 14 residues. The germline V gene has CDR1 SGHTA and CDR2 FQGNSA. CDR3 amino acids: CAGSLEAGRGEQYF. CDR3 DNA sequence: TGTGCCGGCAGCTTAGAGGCAGGTCGGGGCGAGCAGTACTTC.

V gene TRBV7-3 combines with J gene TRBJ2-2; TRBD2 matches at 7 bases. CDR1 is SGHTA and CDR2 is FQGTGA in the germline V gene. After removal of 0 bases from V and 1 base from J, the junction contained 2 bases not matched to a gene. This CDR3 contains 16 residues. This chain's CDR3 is CASSLTPSGNTGELFF. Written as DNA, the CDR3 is TGTGCCAGCAGCTTAACCCCTAGCGGGAACACCGGGGAGCTGTTTTTT.

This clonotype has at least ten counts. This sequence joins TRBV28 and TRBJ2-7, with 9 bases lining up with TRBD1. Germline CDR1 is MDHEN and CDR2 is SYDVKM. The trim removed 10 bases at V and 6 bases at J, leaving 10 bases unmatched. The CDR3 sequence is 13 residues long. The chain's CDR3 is CATDDRGYIEQYF. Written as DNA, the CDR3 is TGTGCCACCGATGACAGGGGGTACATCGAGCAGTACTTC.

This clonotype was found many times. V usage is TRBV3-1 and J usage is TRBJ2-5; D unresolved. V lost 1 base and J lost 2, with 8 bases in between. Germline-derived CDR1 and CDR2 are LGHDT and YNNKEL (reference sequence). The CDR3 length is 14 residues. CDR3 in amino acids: CASSQGGIQETQYF. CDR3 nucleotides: TGTGCCAGCAGCCAAGGGGGAATACAAGAGACCCAGTACTTC.

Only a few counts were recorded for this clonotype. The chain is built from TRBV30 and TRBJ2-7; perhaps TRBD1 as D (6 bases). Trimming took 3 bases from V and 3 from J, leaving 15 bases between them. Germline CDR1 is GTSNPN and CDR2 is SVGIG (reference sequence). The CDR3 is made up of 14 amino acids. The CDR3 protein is CAWRDRGILYEQYF. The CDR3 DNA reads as TGTGCCTGGAGAGATAGGGGGATCCTCTACGAGCAGTACTTC.

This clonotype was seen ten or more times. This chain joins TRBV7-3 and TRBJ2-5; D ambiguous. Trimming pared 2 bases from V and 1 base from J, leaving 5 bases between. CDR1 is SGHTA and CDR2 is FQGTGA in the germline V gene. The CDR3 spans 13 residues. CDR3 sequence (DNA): TGTGCCAGCAGCTTAGCTTTCCAAGAGACCCAGTACTTC. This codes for CASSLAFQETQYF.

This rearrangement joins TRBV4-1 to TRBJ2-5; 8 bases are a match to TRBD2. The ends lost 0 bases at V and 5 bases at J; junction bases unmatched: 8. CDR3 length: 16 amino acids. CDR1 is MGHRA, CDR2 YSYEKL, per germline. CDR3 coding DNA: TGCGCCAGCAGCCAAGAGGTGGGACTAGTGGAGGAGACCCAGTACTTC. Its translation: CASSQEVGLVEETQYF.

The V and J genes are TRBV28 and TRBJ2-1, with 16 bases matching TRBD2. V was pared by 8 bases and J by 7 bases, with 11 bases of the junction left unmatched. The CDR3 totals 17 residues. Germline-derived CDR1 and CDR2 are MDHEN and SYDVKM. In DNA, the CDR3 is TGTGCCAGCGGGTTGGGACTAGCGGGAGGGCCTAGGAATGAGCAGTTCTTC. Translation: CASGLGLAGGPRNEQFF.

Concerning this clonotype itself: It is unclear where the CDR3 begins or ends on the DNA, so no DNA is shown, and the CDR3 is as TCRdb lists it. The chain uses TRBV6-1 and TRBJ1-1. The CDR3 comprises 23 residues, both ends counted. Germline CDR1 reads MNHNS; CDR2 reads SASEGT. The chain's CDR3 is CASSAAGTRSYEQYFGPGTDAFF.

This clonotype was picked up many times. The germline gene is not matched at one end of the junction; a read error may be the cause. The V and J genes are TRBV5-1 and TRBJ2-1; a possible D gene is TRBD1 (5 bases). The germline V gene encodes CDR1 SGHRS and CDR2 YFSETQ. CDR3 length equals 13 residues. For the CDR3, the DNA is TGTGCCAGCAGCTTAGGGGATAGGGATGAGCAGTTCTTC. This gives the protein CASSLGDRDEQFF.

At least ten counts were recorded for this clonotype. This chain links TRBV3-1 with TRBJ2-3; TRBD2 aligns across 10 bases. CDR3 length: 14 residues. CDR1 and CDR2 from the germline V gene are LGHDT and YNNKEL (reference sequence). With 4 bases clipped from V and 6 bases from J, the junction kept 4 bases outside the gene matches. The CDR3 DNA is TGTGCCAGCAGCCTCACTAGCGGGATGGATACGCAGTATTTT. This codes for CASSLTSGMDTQYF.

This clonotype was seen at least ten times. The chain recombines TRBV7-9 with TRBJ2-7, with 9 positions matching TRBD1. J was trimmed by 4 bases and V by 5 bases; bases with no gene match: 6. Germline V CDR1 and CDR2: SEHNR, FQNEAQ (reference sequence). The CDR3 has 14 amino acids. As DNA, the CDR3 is TGTGCCAGCAGCCCTTGGGACAGGGTATACGAGCAGTACTTC. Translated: CASSPWDRVYEQYF.

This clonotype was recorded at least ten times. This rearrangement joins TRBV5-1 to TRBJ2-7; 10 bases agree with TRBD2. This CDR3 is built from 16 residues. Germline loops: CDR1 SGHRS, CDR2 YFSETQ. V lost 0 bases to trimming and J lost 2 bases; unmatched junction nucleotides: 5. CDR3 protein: CASSLGPSGSPYEQYF. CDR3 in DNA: TGCGCCAGCAGCTTGGGCCCTAGCGGGAGCCCCTACGAGCAGTACTTC.

The CDR3 protein is CASSGDLATYEQYF. The CDR3 nucleotides read TGTGCCAGCAGCGGAGACCTGGCGACCTACGAGCAGTACTTC. V gene TRBV5-5 combines with J gene TRBJ2-7; no firm D call. This CDR3 is built from 14 residues. The V and J ends lost 4 bases and 2 bases respectively, with 13 bases between them. From germline, CDR1 is SGHKS and CDR2 YYEKEE (reference sequence).

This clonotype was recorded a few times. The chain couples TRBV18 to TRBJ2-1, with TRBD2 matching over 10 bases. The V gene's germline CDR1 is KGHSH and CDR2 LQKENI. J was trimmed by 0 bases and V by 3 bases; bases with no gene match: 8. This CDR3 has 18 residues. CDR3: CASSPRGLAVSSYNEQFF. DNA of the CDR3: TGTGCCAGCTCACCCCGCGGACTAGCGGTAAGCTCCTACAATGAGCAGTTCTTC.

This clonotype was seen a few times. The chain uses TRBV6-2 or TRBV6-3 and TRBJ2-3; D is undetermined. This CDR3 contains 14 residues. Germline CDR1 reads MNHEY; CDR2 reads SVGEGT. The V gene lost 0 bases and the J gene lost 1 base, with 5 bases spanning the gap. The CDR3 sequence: CASSYSYGTDTQYF. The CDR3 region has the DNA TGTGCCAGCAGTTACTCCTACGGCACAGATACGCAGTATTTT.

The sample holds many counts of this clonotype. CDR3 in amino acids: CASSLDNGGTEAFF. In DNA form, the CDR3 reads TGTGCCAGCAGCTTAGATAATGGGGGCACTGAAGCTTTCTTT. The chain links TRBV11-2 to TRBJ1-1, with a weak D call TRBD1 (5 bases). The CDR3 totals 14 residues. Germline V gene sequence: CDR1 SGHAT, CDR2 FQNNGV. V was clipped by 0 bases and J by 4 bases, with 9 bases between them. The full variable domain, with the rest looked up from reference TRBV11-2 and TRBJ1-1, is EAGVAQSPRYKIIEKRQSVAFWCNPISGHATLYWYQQILGQGPKLLIQFQNNGVVDDSQLPKDRFSAERLKGVDSTLKIQPAKLEDSAVYLCASSLDNGGTEAFFGQGTRLTVV.

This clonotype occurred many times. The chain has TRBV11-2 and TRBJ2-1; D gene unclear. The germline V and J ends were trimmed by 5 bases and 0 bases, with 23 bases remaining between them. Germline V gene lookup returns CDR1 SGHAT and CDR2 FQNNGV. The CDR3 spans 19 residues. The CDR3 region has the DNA TGTGCCAGCAGCCCCAGTCCGCCTGGATACGCTGGCTCCTACAATGAGCAGTTCTTC. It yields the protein CASSPSPPGYAGSYNEQFF.